The rows below give T cell receptor beta chains drawn from one sample of a study of blood T cells in healthy people across ages. Via MiXCR, TCRdb re-called the 5' RACE reads, giving one row per CDR3 protein. The sample has 1.5 million to 2 million distinct CDR3 sequences, about two fifths seen once. Sequencing was carried out using blood. The receptors were gathered from a human donor in good health. CDR3s include the opening cysteine and the closing phenylalanine or tryptophan. A D gene is named only where the DNA matches it firmly. A clone size is listed for some rows: how often the clone was seen (once, few, many), or a class if it is expanded.

J gene | D gene | clone size | V gene | CDR3 DNA | CDR3 protein
TRBJ1-2 | NA | few | TRBV7-8 | TGTGCCAGCAGCTTAGGTGGGGGGCTGGACTATGGCTACACCTTC | CASSLGGGLDYGYTF
TRBJ2-7 | TRBD2 | few | TRBV18 | TGTGCCAGCTCACCCACTAGCGGGGAATACGAGCAGTACTTC | CASSPTSGEYEQYF
TRBJ2-3 | TRBD2 | NA | TRBV7-2 | TGTGCCAGCAGCTTAGCAGGCGGGGGGGTAGATACGCAGTATTTT | CASSLAGGGVDTQYF
TRBJ2-7 | NA | NA | TRBV19 | TGTGCCAGTACGCCACGTGGGAGTCGCGAGCAGTACTTC | CASTPRGSREQYF
TRBJ1-2 | NA | NA | TRBV9 | TGTGCCAGCAGCGACTACAGGTCGGCGGGGGGCTACACCTTC | CASSDYRSAGGYTF
TRBJ2-7 | NA | few | TRBV12-3/TRBV12-4 | TGTGCCAGCAGTCGGGACTTTAGCGAGCAGTACTTC | CASSRDFSEQYF
TRBJ1-2 | TRBD1 | NA | TRBV29-1 | TGCAGCGTTGAAGGGGGACAGCATGGCTACACCTTC | CSVEGGQHGYTF
TRBJ2-5 | NA | NA | TRBV6-4 | TGTGCCAGCAGTCAGACCCACAGGGGAGGAGAGACCCAGTACTTC | CASSQTHRGGETQYF
TRBJ2-1 | TRBD2 | NA | TRBV12-3/TRBV12-4 | TGTGCCAGCAGTTTAGCGCGGGAGCACAATGAGCAGTTCTTC | CASSLAREHNEQFF
TRBJ1-2 | NA | NA | TRBV28 | TGTGCCAGCAGCCCCAGTACAAGAAACTATGGCTACACCTTC | CASSPSTRNYGYTF
TRBJ2-1 | NA | NA | TRBV6-6 | TGTGCCAGTGGACTCTATGAGCAGTTCTTC | CASGLYEQFF
TRBJ2-1 | TRBD1 | few | TRBV18 | TGTGCCAGCTCTCAGGGGAAACCGGGACAGGGACTAAATGAGCAGTTCTTC | CASSQGKPGQGLNEQFF
TRBJ1-5 | NA | few | TRBV27 | TGTGCCAGCAGTCCCCGGACGGATGATCAGCCCCAGCATTTT | CASSPRTDDQPQHF
TRBJ2-6 | NA | NA | TRBV28 | TGTGCCGGCACCCCCGGGCTAGGGACTGGGGCCAACGTCCTGACTTTC | CAGTPGLGTGANVLTF
TRBJ2-4 | NA | NA | TRBV7-2 | TGTACCAGCAGCCCGGGGCAGGGATGGGAGCAGTACTTC | CTSSPGQGWEQYF
TRBJ2-7 | NA | NA | TRBV6-2/TRBV6-3 | TGTGCCAGCAGTCTCACGACTAGGCCACCCGTAGACGAGCAGTACTTC | CASSLTTRPPVDEQYF
TRBJ2-1 | TRBD2 | once | TRBV5-1 | TGCGCCAACAAGGAAGGAGCCAGCGGGGTTTATGAGCAGTTCTTC | CANKEGASGVYEQFF
TRBJ1-2 | NA | few | TRBV19 | TGTGCCAGTAGTCCGTTGAACGAAAACCTAGCTAACTATGGCTACACCTTC | CASSPLNENLANYGYTF
TRBJ2-1 | TRBD2 | NA | TRBV11-2 | TGTGCCAGCAGCTACCCCAAAGGACTAGCGGGGAGAAACGGCGCCTACAATGAGCAGTTCTTC | CASSYPKGLAGRNGAYNEQFF
TRBJ2-3 | NA | many | TRBV9 | TGTGCCAGCAGCGTCGCTCCACACGATACGCAGTATTTT | CASSVAPHDTQYF
TRBJ1-2 | TRBD1 | NA | TRBV7-8 | TGTGCCAGCAGCTTAGCCGACAGGGTTAACTATGGCTACACCTTC | CASSLADRVNYGYTF
TRBJ2-4 | NA | NA | TRBV27 | TGTGCCTTCTGGAGGACTACCTCCAACATTCAGTACTTC | CAFWRTTSNIQYF
TRBJ1-6 | NA | NA | TRBV12-3/TRBV12-4 | TGTGCCAGCAGCCGGGAATGGACAGCCCTCCACTTT | CASSREWTALHF
TRBJ1-5 | TRBD1 | NA | TRBV10-3 | TGTGCCACCAGTGAGAGAGGACAGGCCAATCGGCCCCAGCATTTT | CATSERGQANRPQHF
TRBJ2-1 | NA | NA | TRBV7-9 | TGTGCCAGCAGCGCCTCCGGGGCATTCCCTGAGCAGTTCTTC | CASSASGAFPEQFF
TRBJ2-3 | TRBD2 | few | TRBV20-1 | TGCAGTGCTCCCCCTACTAGCGGGGGGGCTCTGACCCTTAATACGCAGTATTTT | CSAPPTSGGALTLNTQYF
TRBJ2-1 | TRBD2 | NA | TRBV9 | TGTGCCAGCAGCGTAGGGGGTAGCGGGGGGGCCTACAATGAGCAGTTCTTC | CASSVGGSGGAYNEQFF
TRBJ2-1 | NA | NA | TRBV7-3 | TGTGCCAGCAGCTTAGGTCGGGTCACGGCCTCTCGCGGGTTCGAGCAGTTCTTC | CASSLGRVTASRGFEQFF
TRBJ2-5 | TRBD1 | few | TRBV5-1 | TGCGCCAGCAGCTTCAGGAGTGGACAGGGCGTCGAACGTCAGTACTTC | CASSFRSGQGVERQYF
TRBJ2-7 | NA | once | TRBV25-1 | TGTGCCAGCAGGGTACAGGGACTCTACGAGCAGTACTTC | CASRVQGLYEQYF
TRBJ2-7 | NA | NA | TRBV10-3 | TGTGCCATCAGTGAGTCCCCCGACGCCTGGGAAGGCTCCTACGAGCAGTACTTC | CAISESPDAWEGSYEQYF
TRBJ2-3 | TRBD2 | few | TRBV27 | TGTGCCAGCACGCGGGGGGGCTTCGCAGATACGCAGTATTTT | CASTRGGFADTQYF
TRBJ2-3 | TRBD2 | NA | TRBV7-2 | TGTGCCAGCAGCCCCAGACTAGCGGGGGGGCCTAGGGGCACAGATACGCAGTATTTT | CASSPRLAGGPRGTDTQYF
TRBJ2-3 | NA | NA | TRBV7-2 | TGTGCCAGCAGCTTAGCGCTGGGTACGGGCACAGATACGCAGTATTTT | CASSLALGTGTDTQYF
TRBJ2-1 | TRBD2 | once | TRBV20-1 | TGCAGTGCTAGAGAACTAGCGGACCACTACAATGAGCAGTTCTTC | CSARELADHYNEQFF
TRBJ2-7 | NA | NA | TRBV13 | TGTGCCAGCAGCTTAGAAACCGGGACGCCTAGCTCCTACGAGCAGTACTTC | CASSLETGTPSSYEQYF
TRBJ1-1 | NA | NA | TRBV12-3/TRBV12-4 | TGTGCCAGCAAGAAGGACACCTGGAACACTGAAGCTTTCTTT | CASKKDTWNTEAFF
TRBJ2-3 | TRBD2 | few | TRBV15 | TGTGCCACCAGCACGCGTAGCGGGGGGGCGACAGATACGCAGTATTTT | CATSTRSGGATDTQYF
TRBJ2-4 | NA | few | TRBV5-1 | TGCGCCAGCAGCGCAGGCCTAGGAGTAGCCAAAAACATTCAGTACTTC | CASSAGLGVAKNIQYF
TRBJ1-5 | NA | NA | TRBV6-2/TRBV6-3 | TGTGCCAGCACTTTAACAGGTTTCGGACAGCCCCAGCATTTT | CASTLTGFGQPQHF
TRBJ1-6 | TRBD1 | few | TRBV10-3 | TGTGCCGCCACACCGGGACAGGAGAATTCACCCCTCCACTTT | CAATPGQENSPLHF
TRBJ2-2 | NA | few | TRBV29-1 | TGCAGCGTTGTAGGACTGAACACCGGGGAGCTGTTTTTT | CSVVGLNTGELFF
TRBJ2-3 | NA | few | TRBV10-2 | TGCGCCACCGCCTCTAGGTCAGATACGCAGTATTTT | CATASRSDTQYF
TRBJ1-2 | TRBD1 | NA | TRBV10-3 | TGTGCCATCAGTGAATTAGGACAGGGGAATGGCTACACCTTC | CAISELGQGNGYTF
TRBJ1-6 | TRBD1 | NA | TRBV7-6 | TGTGCCGGCAGCTTAGACAGGGGAAATTCACCCCTCCACTTT | CAGSLDRGNSPLHF
TRBJ1-4 | NA | NA | TRBV27 | TGTGCCAGCAGTCGGATGGGGACTAATGAAAAACTGTTTTTT | CASSRMGTNEKLFF
TRBJ1-1 | NA | NA | TRBV20-1 | TGCAGTGCCATAGGACACCATCTCTTGGCTTTCTTT | CSAIGHHLLAFF